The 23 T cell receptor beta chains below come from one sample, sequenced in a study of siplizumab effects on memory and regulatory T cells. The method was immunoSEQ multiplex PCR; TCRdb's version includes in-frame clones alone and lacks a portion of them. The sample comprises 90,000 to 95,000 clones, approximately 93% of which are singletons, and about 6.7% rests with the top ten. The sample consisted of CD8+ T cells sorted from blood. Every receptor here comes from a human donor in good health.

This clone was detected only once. CDR3 residues: CASSLGPFSGNTIYF. In DNA form, the CDR3 reads TGTGCCAGCAGCCTCGGGCCCTTCTCTGGAAACACCATATATTTT. V usage is TRBV11-2 and J usage is TRBJ1-3; no clear D. Germline values: CDR1 SGHAT, CDR2 FQNNGV. Trimming pared 5 bases from V and 0 bases from J, leaving 11 bases between. CDR3 length: 15 amino acids.

CDR3 DNA sequence: TGTGCCAGCAGCTCACATATCCGGGACAGGGGGTCGAACACTGAAGCTTTCTTT. Its protein is CASSSHIRDRGSNTEAFF. The chain couples TRBV11-2 to TRBJ1-1; 11 bases line up with TRBD1. CDR1 and CDR2 (germline): SGHAT, FQNNGV. The CDR3 sequence is 18 residues long. With V trimmed by 4 bases and J by 1 base, 11 bases remained unmatched. The variable domain in full, completed from reference TRBV11-2 and TRBJ1-1, reads EAGVAQSPRYKIIEKRQSVAFWCNPISGHATLYWYQQILGQGPKLLIQFQNNGVVDDSQLPKDRFSAERLKGVDSTLKIQPAKLEDSAVYLCASSSHIRDRGSNTEAFFGQGTRLTVV.

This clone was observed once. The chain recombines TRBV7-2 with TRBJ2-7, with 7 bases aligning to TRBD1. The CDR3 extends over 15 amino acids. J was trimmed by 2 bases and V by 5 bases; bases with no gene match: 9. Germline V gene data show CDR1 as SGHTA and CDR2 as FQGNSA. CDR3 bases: TGTGCCAGCAGCCAGACAGGGACGGTGACCTACGAGCAGTACTTC. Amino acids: CASSQTGTVTYEQYF.

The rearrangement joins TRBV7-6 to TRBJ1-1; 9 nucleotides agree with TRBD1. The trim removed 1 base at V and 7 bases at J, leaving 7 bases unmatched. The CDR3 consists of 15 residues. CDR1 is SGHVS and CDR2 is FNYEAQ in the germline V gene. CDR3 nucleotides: TGTGCCAGCAGCTTAGATGACAGGGGGTTTAATGAAGCTTTCTTT. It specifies CASSLDDRGFNEAFF.

CDR3 nucleotides: TGCGCCAGCAGCGGGGGAGGCTACAATGAGCAGTTCTTC. Its protein is CASSGGGYNEQFF. This sequence joins TRBV5-1 and TRBJ2-1; possibly TRBD2 for D (6 bases). CDR1 SGHRS and CDR2 YFSETQ come from the germline V gene. V was trimmed by 4 bases and J by 3 bases, leaving 8 bases between them. CDR3 length: 13 amino acids.

CDR3 protein: CASSLGAGDGNIQYF. The CDR3 nucleotides are TGTGCCAGCAGCTTAGGCGCAGGGGATGGAAACATTCAGTACTTC. The rearrangement joins TRBV11-1 to TRBJ2-4, with D perhaps TRBD1 (6 bases). V was cut by 1 base and J by 6 bases, with 13 bases left in between. The CDR3 has 15 residues. Germline CDR1 and CDR2: SGHAT and FQDESV (reference sequence).

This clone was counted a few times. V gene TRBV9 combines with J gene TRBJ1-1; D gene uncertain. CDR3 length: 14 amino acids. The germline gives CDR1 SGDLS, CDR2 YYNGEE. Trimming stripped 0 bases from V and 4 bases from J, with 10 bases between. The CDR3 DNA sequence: TGTGCCAGCAGCGTAGATGAAGGCGGCACTGAAGCTTTCTTT. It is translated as CASSVDEGGTEAFF.

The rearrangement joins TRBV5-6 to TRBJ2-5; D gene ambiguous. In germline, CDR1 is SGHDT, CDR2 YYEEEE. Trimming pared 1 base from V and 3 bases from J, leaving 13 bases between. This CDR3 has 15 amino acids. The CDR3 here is CASSLPGRWEETQYF. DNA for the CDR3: TGTGCCAGCAGCTTGCCTGGGCGATGGGAAGAGACCCAGTACTTC.

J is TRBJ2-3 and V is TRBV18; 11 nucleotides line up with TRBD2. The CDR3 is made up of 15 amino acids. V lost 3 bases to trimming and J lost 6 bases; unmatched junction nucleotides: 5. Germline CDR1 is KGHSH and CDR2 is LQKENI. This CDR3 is CASSPGLAETDTQYF. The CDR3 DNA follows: TGTGCCAGCTCACCGGGACTAGCGGAGACGGATACGCAGTATTTT.

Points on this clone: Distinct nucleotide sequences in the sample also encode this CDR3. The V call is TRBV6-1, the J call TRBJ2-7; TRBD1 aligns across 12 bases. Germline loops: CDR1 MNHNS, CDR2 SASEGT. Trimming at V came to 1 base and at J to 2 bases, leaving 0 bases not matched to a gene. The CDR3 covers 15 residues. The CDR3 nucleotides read TGTGCCAGCAGTGAAGGGGACAGGGGGCCCTACGAGCAGTACTTC. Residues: CASSEGDRGPYEQYF.

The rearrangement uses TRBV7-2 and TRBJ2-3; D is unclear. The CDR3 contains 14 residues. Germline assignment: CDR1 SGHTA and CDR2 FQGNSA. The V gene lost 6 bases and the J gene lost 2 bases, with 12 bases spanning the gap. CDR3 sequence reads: CASSQGYNTDTQYF. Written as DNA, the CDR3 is TGTGCCAGCAGTCAAGGCTATAACACAGATACGCAGTATTTT. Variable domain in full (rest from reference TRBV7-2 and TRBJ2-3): GAGVSQSPSNKVTEKGKDVELRCDPISGHTALYWYRQSLGQGLEFLIYFQGNSAPDKSGLPSDRFSAERTGGSVSTLTIQRTQQEDSAVYLCASSQGYNTDTQYFGPGTRLTVL.

CDR3 sequence: CASSQVVIDRPSYQSYEQYF. As DNA, the CDR3 is TGCGCCAGCAGCCAAGTGGTAATTGACAGACCTTCCTACCAATCCTACGAGCAGTACTTC. The V call is TRBV4-3, the J call TRBJ2-7; the D gene is possibly TRBD1 (5 bases). Germline V gene data show CDR1 as LGHNA and CDR2 as YSLEER. V was pared by 1 base and J by 1 base, with 26 bases between. The CDR3 loop spans 20 amino acids.

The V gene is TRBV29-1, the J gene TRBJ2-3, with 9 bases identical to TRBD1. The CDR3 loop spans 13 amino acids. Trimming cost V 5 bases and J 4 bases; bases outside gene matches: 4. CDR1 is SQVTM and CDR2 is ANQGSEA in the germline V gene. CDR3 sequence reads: CSVPGQGSDTQYF. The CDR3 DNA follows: TGCAGCGTTCCGGGACAGGGTTCAGATACGCAGTATTTT.

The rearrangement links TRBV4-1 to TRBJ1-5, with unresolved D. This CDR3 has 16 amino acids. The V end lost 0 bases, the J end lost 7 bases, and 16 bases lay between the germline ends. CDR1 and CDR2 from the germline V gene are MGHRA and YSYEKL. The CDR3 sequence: CASSQDPGLRGQPQHF. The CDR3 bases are TGCGCCAGCAGCCAAGACCCCGGGTTGAGAGGGCAGCCCCAGCATTTT.

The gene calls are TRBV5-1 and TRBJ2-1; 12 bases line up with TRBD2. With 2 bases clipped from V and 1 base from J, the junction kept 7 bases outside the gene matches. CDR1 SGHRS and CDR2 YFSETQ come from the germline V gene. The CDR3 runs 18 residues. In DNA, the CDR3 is TGCGCCAGCAGCTTACTAGCGGGAGGTACACCGTCCTACAATGAGCAGTTCTTC. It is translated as CASSLLAGGTPSYNEQFF.

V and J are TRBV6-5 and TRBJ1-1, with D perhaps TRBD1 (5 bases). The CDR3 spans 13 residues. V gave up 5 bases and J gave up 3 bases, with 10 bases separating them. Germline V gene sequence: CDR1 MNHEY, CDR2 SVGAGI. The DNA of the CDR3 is TGTGCCAGCAGTGGGACGGGGCACACTGAAGCTTTCTTT. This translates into CASSGTGHTEAFF.

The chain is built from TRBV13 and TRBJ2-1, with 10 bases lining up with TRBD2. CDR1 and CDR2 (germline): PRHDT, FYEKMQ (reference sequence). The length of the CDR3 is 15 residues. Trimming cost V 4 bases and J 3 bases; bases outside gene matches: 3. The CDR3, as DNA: TGTGCCAGCAGCTCCGGGACTAGCGTCTACAATGAGCAGTTCTTC. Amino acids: CASSSGTSVYNEQFF. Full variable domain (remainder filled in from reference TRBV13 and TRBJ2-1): AAGVIQSPRHLIKEKRETATLKCYPIPRHDTVYWYQQGPGQDPQFLISFYEKMQSDKGSIPDRFSAQQFSDYHSELNMSSLELGDSALYFCASSSGTSVYNEQFFGPGTRLTVL.

CDR3: CASRTLSSYNEQFF. CDR3 nucleotides: TGTGCCAGCAGGACTCTAAGCTCCTACAATGAGCAGTTCTTC. The chain couples TRBV7-2 to TRBJ2-1; no firm D call. This CDR3 is built from 14 residues. Trimming stripped 6 bases from V and 0 bases from J, with 9 bases between. The germline gives CDR1 SGHTA, CDR2 FQGNSA.

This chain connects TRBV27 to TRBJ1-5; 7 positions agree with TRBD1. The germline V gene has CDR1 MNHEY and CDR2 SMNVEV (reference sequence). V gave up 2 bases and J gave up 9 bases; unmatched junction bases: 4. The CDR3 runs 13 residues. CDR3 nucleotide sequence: TGTGCCAGCAGTTTAGGGACAGCGGGGCCCCAGCATTTT. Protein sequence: CASSLGTAGPQHF.

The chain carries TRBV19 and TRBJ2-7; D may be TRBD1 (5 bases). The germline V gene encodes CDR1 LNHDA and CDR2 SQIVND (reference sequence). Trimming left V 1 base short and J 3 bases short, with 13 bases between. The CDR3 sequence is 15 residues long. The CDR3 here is CASSIVTGPNYEQYF. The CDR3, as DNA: TGTGCCAGTAGTATAGTAACAGGTCCGAACTACGAGCAGTACTTC. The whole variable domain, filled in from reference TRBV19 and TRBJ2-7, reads DGGITQSPKYLFRKEGQNVTLSCEQNLNHDAMYWYRQDPGQGLRLIYYSQIVNDFQKGDIAEGYSVSREKKESFPLTVTSAQKNPTAFYLCASSIVTGPNYEQYFGPGTRLTVT.

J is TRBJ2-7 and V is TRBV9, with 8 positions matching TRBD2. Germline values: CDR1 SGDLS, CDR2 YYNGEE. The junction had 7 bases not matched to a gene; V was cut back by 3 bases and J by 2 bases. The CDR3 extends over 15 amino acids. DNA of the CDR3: TGTGCCAGCAGCGCAGCGGGAGTAACGACCTACGAGCAGTACTTC. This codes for CASSAAGVTTYEQYF.

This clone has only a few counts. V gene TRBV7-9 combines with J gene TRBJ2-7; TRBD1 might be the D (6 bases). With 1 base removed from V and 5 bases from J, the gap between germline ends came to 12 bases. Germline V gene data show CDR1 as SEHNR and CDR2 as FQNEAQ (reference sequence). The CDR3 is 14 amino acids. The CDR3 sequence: CASSLVRGKDEQYF. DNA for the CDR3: TGTGCCAGCAGCTTAGTAAGGGGGAAGGACGAGCAGTACTTC.

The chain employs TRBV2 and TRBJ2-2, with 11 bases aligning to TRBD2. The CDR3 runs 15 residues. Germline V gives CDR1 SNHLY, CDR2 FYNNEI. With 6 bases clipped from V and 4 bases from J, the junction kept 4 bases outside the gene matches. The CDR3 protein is CASSRSGGGTGELFF. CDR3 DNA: TGTGCCAGCAGCCGTAGCGGGGGGGGCACCGGGGAGCTGTTTTTT.